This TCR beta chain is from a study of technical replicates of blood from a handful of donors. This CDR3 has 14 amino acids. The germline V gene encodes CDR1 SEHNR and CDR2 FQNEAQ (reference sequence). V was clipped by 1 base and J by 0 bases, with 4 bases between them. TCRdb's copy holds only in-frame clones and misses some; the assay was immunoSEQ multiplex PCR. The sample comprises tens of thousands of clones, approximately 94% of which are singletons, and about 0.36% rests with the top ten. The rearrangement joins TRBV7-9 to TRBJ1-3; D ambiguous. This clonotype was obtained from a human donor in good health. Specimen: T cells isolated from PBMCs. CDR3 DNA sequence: TGTGCCAGCAGCTTAGGGAGCTCTGGAAACACCATATATTTT. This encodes CASSLGSSGNTIYF.